Below are 30 T cell receptor beta chains sequenced from a single sample in a study of blood T cell repertoires in COVID-19 (dated by TCRdb to 2020 to 2022). Library prep was done by the immunoSEQ multiplex PCR assay. TCRdb obtained this table from immuneACCESS and retained in-frame rearrangements with V and J assigned. These tables miss some clones; where compared with another copy, unresolved V genes account for less than half of the shortfall, and the remainder is unexplained. For this sample there are 300,000 to 400,000 clones; more than 75% appear just once. The top ten hold 0.9% to 1.5% of the sample. Sequenced: PBMCs or T cells enriched from blood (not recorded which). These receptors were obtained from a woman between 18 and 30 years old who had recovered from COVID-19.

The chain recombines TRBV5-4 with TRBJ2-5; no clear D. CDR3 size: 12 residues. The germline V gene has CDR1 SGHNT and CDR2 YYREEE (reference sequence). The germline V and J ends were trimmed by 3 bases and 4 bases, with 7 bases remaining between them. The CDR3 nucleotides are TGTGCCAGCAGCTCACCGGGAGAGACCCAGTACTTC. As protein: CASSSPGETQYF.

V and J are TRBV10-3 and TRBJ1-5; 12 bases match TRBD1. The CDR3 has 14 residues. Germline CDR1 reads ENHRY; CDR2 reads SYGVKD. The V gene end was trimmed by 10 bases and the J gene end by 6 bases; junction bases not matched to a gene: 7. CDR3 nucleotide sequence: TGTGCCACCCACGGGACAGGGGGCGGTCAGCCCCAGCATTTT. Translated: CATHGTGGGQPQHF.

The chain employs TRBV27 and TRBJ1-4; 12 bases agree with TRBD1. Germline CDR1 reads MNHEY; CDR2 reads SMNVEV (reference sequence). V lost 7 bases and J lost 3; bases outside the gene matches: 15. The CDR3 contains 19 residues. CDR3 DNA sequence: TGTGCCAGCACCGGATACTCCGGGACAGGGGGCTTTGCTAATGAAAAACTGTTTTTT. Its protein is CASTGYSGTGGFANEKLFF.

The chain is built from TRBV18 and TRBJ2-2; the match to TRBD1 covers 10 bases. The germline V gene encodes CDR1 KGHSH and CDR2 LQKENI. The CDR3 totals 17 residues. J was trimmed by 2 bases and V by 6 bases; bases with no gene match: 9. The CDR3 DNA reads as TGTGCCAGCTCGACAAGACAGGGGGCTTTAAACACCGGGGAGCTGTTTTTT. This gives the protein CASSTRQGALNTGELFF.

The rearrangement joins TRBV7-2 to TRBJ1-5; D unclear. Germline-derived CDR1 and CDR2 are SGHTA and FQGNSA. This CDR3 is built from 16 residues. Deletions cut 5 bases from V and 2 bases from J, with 16 bases between. This chain's CDR3 is CASSPRSFVGNQPQHF. The CDR3 DNA reads TGTGCCAGCAGCCCCCGGTCCTTCGTCGGCAATCAGCCCCAGCATTTT.

The V and J genes are TRBV7-9 and TRBJ1-5; tentative D call: TRBD1 (5 bases). Deletions cut 2 bases from V and 0 bases from J, with 14 bases between. The CDR3 length is 17 residues. Germline CDR1 reads SEHNR; CDR2 reads FQNEAQ (reference sequence). CDR3 residues: CASSLLGAYDSNQPQHF. The CDR3, as DNA: TGTGCCAGCAGCTTACTAGGGGCGTACGATAGCAATCAGCCCCAGCATTTT.

The J gene is TRBJ1-2, the V gene TRBV19, with a tentative D call TRBD1 (5 bases). CDR1 and CDR2 (germline): LNHDA, SQIVND (reference sequence). Trimming took 7 bases from V and 4 from J, leaving 16 bases between them. The CDR3 runs to 14 residues. CDR3 DNA sequence: TGTGCCAGTATGGTCAGGAGCGGGGGCTATGGCTACACCTTC. This codes for CASMVRSGGYGYTF.

This clone was counted a single time. The chain carries TRBV9 and TRBJ2-7; TRBD1 matches 10 bases. V lost 3 bases to trimming and J lost 5 bases; unmatched junction nucleotides: 8. This CDR3 is built from 15 residues. The germline V gene has CDR1 SGDLS and CDR2 YYNGEE. CDR3 DNA: TGTGCCAGCAGCGACCGGGACAGGGGTTTCCACGAGCAGTACTTC. Residues: CASSDRDRGFHEQYF.

The rearrangement joins TRBV6-2 or TRBV6-3 to TRBJ2-7; 9 bases are a match to TRBD2. The CDR3 spans 16 residues. Germline V gene data show CDR1 as MNHEY and CDR2 as SVGEGT. The trim removed 0 bases at V and 3 bases at J, leaving 6 bases unmatched. CDR3 coding DNA: TGTGCCAGCAGTTACTCGAAGGTAGCGGGGGACTACGAGCAGTACTTC. It encodes CASSYSKVAGDYEQYF.

Concerning this clone itself: Other DNA sequences in this sample translate to the same CDR3. The chain couples TRBV6-5 to TRBJ1-2, with D perhaps matching TRBD1 (5 bases). This CDR3 is 13 amino acids long. CDR1 and CDR2 (germline): MNHEY, SVGAGI. V lost 0 bases to trimming and J lost 4 bases, with 6 bases between them. The CDR3 spells CASSYSGAYGYTF. In DNA form, the CDR3 reads TGTGCCAGCAGTTACTCTGGGGCCTATGGCTACACCTTC.

This sequence joins TRBV5-5 and TRBJ2-7; 8 nucleotides line up with TRBD2. The CDR3 has 16 residues. The V gene end was trimmed by 4 bases and the J gene end by 3 bases; junction bases not matched to a gene: 12. Germline CDR1 reads SGHKS; CDR2 reads YYEKEE (reference sequence). CDR3 DNA: TGTGCCAGCAGCCACGCGGGGGGAACGGGGGACTACGAGCAGTACTTC. Translation gives CASSHAGGTGDYEQYF.

The chain couples TRBV5-5 to TRBJ1-6; D is unclear. The CDR3 totals 17 residues. The V end was cut by 4 bases, the J end by 0 bases, with 14 bases between. CDR1 and CDR2 (germline): SGHKS, YYEKEE (reference sequence). Here the CDR3 reads CASSQIQRSSYNSPLHF. CDR3 bases: TGTGCCAGCAGCCAGATACAGAGAAGCTCCTATAATTCACCCCTCCACTTT.

The rearrangement links TRBV15 to TRBJ1-3; D gene ambiguous. This CDR3 contains 18 residues. Trimming removed 0 bases from V and 3 bases from J, with 18 bases in between. Germline assignment: CDR1 LNHNV and CDR2 YYDKDF (reference sequence). The CDR3 region has the DNA TGTGCCACCAGCAGAGATCCCGTACGGGGAGGAAGTGGAAACACCATATATTTT. It specifies CATSRDPVRGGSGNTIYF.

The J gene is TRBJ1-4, the V gene TRBV30; tentatively, D is TRBD1 (6 bases). Trimming removed 2 bases from V and 10 bases from J, with 11 bases in between. Per the germline V gene, CDR1 is GTSNPN and CDR2 is SVGIG (reference sequence). The CDR3 runs 12 residues. The CDR3 region has the DNA TGTGCCTGGAGTTCAGGGGCGGGAAAACTGTTTTTT. This translates into CAWSSGAGKLFF. Filled out from reference TRBV30 and TRBJ1-4, the complete variable domain reads SQTIHQWPATLVQPVGSPLSLECTVEGTSNPNLYWYRQAAGRGLQLLFYSVGIGQISSEVPQNLSASRPQDRQFILSSKKLLLSDSGFYLCAWSSGAGKLFFGSGTQLSVL.

The rearrangement joins TRBV2 to TRBJ1-6; D is ambiguous. Germline values: CDR1 SNHLY, CDR2 FYNNEI. The CDR3 covers 12 residues. The ends were cut back, 1 base at V and 9 bases at J, with 4 bases in the middle. The CDR3 sequence is CASSEDGSPLHF. CDR3 coding DNA: TGTGCCAGCAGTGAAGACGGTTCACCCCTCCACTTT.

The rearrangement joins TRBV5-5 to TRBJ2-2; 9 bases match TRBD1. Germline CDR1 is SGHKS and CDR2 is YYEKEE (reference sequence). The CDR3 extends over 18 amino acids. V shed 3 bases, J shed 1 base, and the junction held 10 bases outside the gene matches. CDR3 amino acids: CASSSFSGTGLNTGELFF. CDR3 coding DNA: TGTGCCAGCAGCTCCTTTTCGGGGACAGGGTTGAACACCGGGGAGCTGTTTTTT. Full variable domain (rest looked up from reference TRBV5-5 and TRBJ2-2): DAGVTQSPTHLIKTRGQQVTLRCSPISGHKSVSWYQQVLGQGPQFIFQYYEKEERGRGNFPDRFSARQFPNYSSELNVNALLLGDSALYLCASSSFSGTGLNTGELFFGEGSRLTVL.

This sequence joins TRBV5-1 and TRBJ1-1; TRBD1 matches at 9 bases. Trimming at V came to 4 bases and at J to 2 bases, leaving 6 bases not matched to a gene. There are 15 residues in the CDR3. Germline assignment: CDR1 SGHRS and CDR2 YFSETQ. CDR3 sequence reads: CASSRGQGLNTEAFF. CDR3 nucleotides: TGCGCCAGCAGCCGGGGACAGGGTCTCAACACTGAAGCTTTCTTT. The full variable domain, rest sourced from reference TRBV5-1 and TRBJ1-1, is KAGVTQTPRYLIKTRGQQVTLSCSPISGHRSVSWYQQTPGQGLQFLFEYFSETQRNKGNFPGRFSGRQFSNSRSEMNVSTLELGDSALYLCASSRGQGLNTEAFFGQGTRLTVV.

The genes are TRBV5-5 and TRBJ2-1; TRBD2 agrees at 10 bases. The CDR3 extends over 19 amino acids. V shed 0 bases and J 0 bases; nucleotides not matched to a gene: 9. Germline-derived CDR1 and CDR2 are SGHKS and YYEKEE (reference sequence). This chain's CDR3 is CASSLVPSGGPSSYNEQFF. The CDR3 coding sequence is TGTGCCAGCAGCTTGGTTCCTAGCGGGGGACCGAGCTCCTACAATGAGCAGTTCTTC.

The CDR3 protein is CASSSPRGLAGYEQYF. The CDR3 DNA follows: TGTGCCAGCAGCTCCCCCCGTGGACTAGCGGGCTACGAGCAGTACTTC. The rearrangement links TRBV7-2 to TRBJ2-7; 11 bases are a match to TRBD2. CDR1 is SGHTA, CDR2 FQGNSA, per germline. The junction had 8 bases not matched to a gene; V was cut back by 4 bases and J by 3 bases. The length of the CDR3 is 16 residues.

This chain links TRBV7-2 with TRBJ1-3, with TRBD1 identical over 8 bases. This CDR3 is 17 amino acids long. The germline gives CDR1 SGHTA, CDR2 FQGNSA. Trimming removed 2 bases from V and 2 bases from J; junction bases left unmatched: 8. The CDR3, as DNA: TGTGCCAGCAGCTTACCGGGACAGGTGTCAGCTGGAAACACCATATATTTT. Translation gives CASSLPGQVSAGNTIYF.

This clone came up once. The V and J genes are TRBV4-3 and TRBJ1-1; D might be TRBD1 (5 bases). V lost 1 base, J lost 2 bases, and 11 bases lay in between. Germline V CDR1 and CDR2: LGHNA, YSLEER. The CDR3 extends over 15 amino acids. The CDR3 spells CASSQGVTVNTEAFF. The CDR3 region has the DNA TGCGCCAGCAGCCAAGGAGTGACAGTAAACACTGAAGCTTTCTTT.

The chain combines TRBV4-1 with TRBJ1-6; no clear D. There are 14 residues in the CDR3. The germline V and J ends were trimmed by 5 bases and 10 bases, with 15 bases remaining between them. CDR1 is MGHRA and CDR2 is YSYEKL in the germline V gene. The DNA of the CDR3 is TGCGCCAGCAGCACTAGGGAGGGTCCATCACCCCTCCACTTT. It codes for CASSTREGPSPLHF.

About this clone itself: The germline gene is not matched at one end of the junction; a read error may be the cause. The chain combines TRBV5-4 with TRBJ2-5; 7 bases match TRBD2. From germline, CDR1 is SGHNT and CDR2 YYREEE (reference sequence). The CDR3 covers 14 residues. CDR3 DNA sequence: TGTGCCAGCACCTTGGGGAGGGGTCAAGAGACCCAGTACTTC. Amino acid sequence: CASTLGRGQETQYF.

The chain links TRBV7-9 to TRBJ1-2, with 7 positions matching TRBD1. CDR3 length: 15 amino acids. Looked up from germline, CDR1 is SEHNR and CDR2 is FQNEAQ (reference sequence). V lost 3 bases, J lost 4 bases, and 8 bases stayed unmatched. CDR3 nucleotide sequence: TGTGCCAGCAGCTTGGGAACAGGGGCAACCTATGGCTACACCTTC. This sequence encodes CASSLGTGATYGYTF.

This chain links TRBV3-1 (or the pseudogene TRBV3-2) with TRBJ1-1; D remains ambiguous. The germline V gene has CDR1 LGHDT and CDR2 YNNKEL (reference sequence). The germline V and J ends were trimmed by 2 bases and 1 base, with 8 bases remaining between them. The CDR3 is 14 amino acids. The chain's CDR3 is CASSQSVGNTEAFF. The CDR3 bases are TGTGCCAGCAGCCAAAGTGTCGGGAACACTGAAGCTTTCTTT.

The genes are TRBV10-3 and TRBJ2-5; the match to TRBD2 covers 10 bases. Per germline, CDR1 ENHRY and CDR2 SYGVKD. CDR3 size: 14 residues. Trimming at V came to 2 bases and at J to 8 bases, leaving 5 bases not matched to a gene. CDR3 in amino acids: CAISEGTSGNTQYF. CDR3 sequence (DNA): TGTGCCATCAGTGAGGGTACTAGCGGGAACACCCAGTACTTC.

The chain combines TRBV24-1 with TRBJ1-2; TRBD1 aligns across 7 bases. Germline-derived CDR1 and CDR2 are KGHDR and SFDVKD. V dropped 3 bases and J dropped 7; count of bases not matched to a gene: 7. The CDR3 sequence is 14 residues long. The DNA for the CDR3 is TGTGCCACCAGTGATCCCGGACAGGCGGGTGGCTACACCTTC. Encoded protein: CATSDPGQAGGYTF.

This chain connects TRBV27 to TRBJ1-5, with D perhaps matching TRBD1 (5 bases). V was clipped by 6 bases and J by 6 bases, with 30 bases between them. The CDR3 extends over 19 amino acids. Germline CDR1 is MNHEY and CDR2 is SMNVEV (reference sequence). CDR3 sequence reads: CASRKSGRVDLGLSQPQHF. The CDR3 coding sequence is TGTGCCAGCAGAAAGAGTGGCAGGGTTGACTTAGGGTTGAGTCAGCCCCAGCATTTT.

The V call is TRBV19, the J call TRBJ2-7, with 7 bases that match TRBD1. Germline CDR1 and CDR2: LNHDA and SQIVND (reference sequence). With V trimmed by 9 bases and J by 5 bases, 13 bases remained unmatched. The CDR3 covers 14 residues. The CDR3 region is CARALGGAPHEQYF. The CDR3 DNA is TGTGCCAGGGCCCTAGGGGGCGCTCCCCACGAGCAGTACTTC.

The chain is built from TRBV27 and TRBJ1-2; 9 positions match TRBD1. Germline V gives CDR1 MNHEY, CDR2 SMNVEV (reference sequence). Unmatched junction bases numbered 19, after V lost 5 bases and J lost 3 bases. The CDR3 is 19 amino acids. Here the CDR3 DNA reads TGTGCCAGCAGTCCGCTACGGCCGGGACAGGGCCCTCCATACTATGGCTACACCTTC. This encodes CASSPLRPGQGPPYYGYTF.